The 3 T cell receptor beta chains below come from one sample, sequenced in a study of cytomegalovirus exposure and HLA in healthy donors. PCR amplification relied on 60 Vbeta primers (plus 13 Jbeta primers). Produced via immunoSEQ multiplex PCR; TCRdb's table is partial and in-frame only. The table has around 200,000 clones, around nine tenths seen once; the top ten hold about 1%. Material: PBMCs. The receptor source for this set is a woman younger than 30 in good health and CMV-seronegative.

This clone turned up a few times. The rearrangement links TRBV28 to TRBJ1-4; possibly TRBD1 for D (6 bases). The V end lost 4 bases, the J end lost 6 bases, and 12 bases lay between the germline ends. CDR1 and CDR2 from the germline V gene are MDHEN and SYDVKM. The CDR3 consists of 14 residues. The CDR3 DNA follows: TGTGCCAGCAGTTCCGGGACAATGTATGAAAAACTGTTTTTT. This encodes CASSSGTMYEKLFF.

CDR3 amino acids: CASSESGTQYNEQFF. The CDR3 DNA reads as TGCGCCAGCAGTGAGAGCGGGACTCAATACAATGAGCAGTTCTTC. This rearrangement joins TRBV10-1 to TRBJ2-1, with TRBD2 matching 7 bases. There are 15 residues in the CDR3. The germline V gene has CDR1 WNHNN and CDR2 SYGVQD (reference sequence). Unmatched junction bases numbered 5, after V lost 2 bases and J lost 4 bases.

This CDR3 reads CASSPQGLETQYF. CDR3 DNA: TGTGCCAGCAGCCCCCAGGGTTTAGAGACCCAGTACTTC. The chain uses TRBV9 and TRBJ2-5; D is perhaps TRBD1 (5 bases). Deletions cut 4 bases from V and 4 bases from J, with 11 bases between. Germline V CDR1 and CDR2: SGDLS, YYNGEE. The CDR3 is 13 residues long. Looking up the rest from reference TRBV9 and TRBJ2-5 gives the full variable domain: DSGVTQTPKHLITATGQRVTLRCSPRSGDLSVYWYQQSLDQGLQFLIQYYNGEERAKGNILERFSAQQFPDLHSELNLSSLELGDSALYFCASSPQGLETQYFGPGTRLLVL.